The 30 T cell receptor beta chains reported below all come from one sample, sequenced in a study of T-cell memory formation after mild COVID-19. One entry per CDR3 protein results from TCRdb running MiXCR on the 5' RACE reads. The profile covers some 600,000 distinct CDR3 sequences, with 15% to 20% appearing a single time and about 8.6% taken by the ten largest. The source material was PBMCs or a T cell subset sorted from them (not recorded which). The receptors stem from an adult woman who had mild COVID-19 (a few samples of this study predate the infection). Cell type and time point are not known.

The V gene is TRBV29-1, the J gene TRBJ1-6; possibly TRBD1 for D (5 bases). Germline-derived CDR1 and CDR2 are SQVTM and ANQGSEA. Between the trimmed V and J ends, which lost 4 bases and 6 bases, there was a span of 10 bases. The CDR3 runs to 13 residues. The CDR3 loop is CSVGDGINSPLHF. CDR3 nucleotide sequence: TGCAGCGTTGGGGACGGGATTAATTCACCCCTCCACTTT.

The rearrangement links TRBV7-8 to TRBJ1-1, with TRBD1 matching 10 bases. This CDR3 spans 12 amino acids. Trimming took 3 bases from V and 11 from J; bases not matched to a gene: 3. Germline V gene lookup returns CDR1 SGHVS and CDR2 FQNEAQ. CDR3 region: CASSLGQGMAFF. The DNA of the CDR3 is TGTGCCAGCAGCTTGGGACAGGGGATGGCTTTCTTT.

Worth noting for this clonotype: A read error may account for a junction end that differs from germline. The CDR3 DNA sequence: TGTGCCAGCAGCGTGGGGGGCTACACAGATACGAAGTATTTT. Translation gives CASSVGGYTDTKYF. V gene TRBV9 combines with J gene TRBJ2-3; perhaps D is TRBD1 or TRBD2 (6 bases each). This CDR3 spans 14 amino acids. CDR1 is SGDLS and CDR2 is YYNGEE in the germline V gene.

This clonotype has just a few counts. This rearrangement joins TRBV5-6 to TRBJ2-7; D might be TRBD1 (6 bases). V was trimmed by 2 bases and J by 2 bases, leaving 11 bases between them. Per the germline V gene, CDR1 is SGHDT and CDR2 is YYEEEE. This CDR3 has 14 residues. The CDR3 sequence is CASSFPGHTYEQYF. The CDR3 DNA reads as TGTGCCAGCAGCTTCCCGGGACACACCTACGAGCAGTACTTC.

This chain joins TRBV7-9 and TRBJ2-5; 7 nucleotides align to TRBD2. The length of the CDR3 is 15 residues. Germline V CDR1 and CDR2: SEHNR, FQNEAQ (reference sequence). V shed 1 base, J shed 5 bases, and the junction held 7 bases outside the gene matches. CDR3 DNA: TGTGCCAGCAGCTTAGGGTCGGGAGGATCGGAGACCCAGTACTTC. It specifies CASSLGSGGSETQYF.

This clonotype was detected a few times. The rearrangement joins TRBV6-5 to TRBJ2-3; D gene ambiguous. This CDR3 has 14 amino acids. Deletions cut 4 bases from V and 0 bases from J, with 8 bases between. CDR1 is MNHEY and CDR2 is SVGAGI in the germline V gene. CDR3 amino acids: CASSWRPSTDTQYF. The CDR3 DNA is TGTGCCAGCAGTTGGCGGCCTAGCACAGATACGCAGTATTTT.

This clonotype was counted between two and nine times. Here the CDR3 reads CSARARETQYF. Written as DNA, the CDR3 is TGCAGTGCTAGGGCTCGAGAGACCCAGTACTTC. V is TRBV20-1 and J is TRBJ2-5; no firm D call. Trimming took 3 bases from V and 4 from J, leaving 6 bases between them. Germline assignment: CDR1 DFQATT and CDR2 SNEGSKA (reference sequence). This CDR3 has 11 residues.

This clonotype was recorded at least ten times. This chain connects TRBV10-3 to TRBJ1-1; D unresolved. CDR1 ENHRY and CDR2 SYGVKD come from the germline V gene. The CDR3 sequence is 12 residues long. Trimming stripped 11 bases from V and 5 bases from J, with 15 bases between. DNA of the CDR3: TGTGCCTCGTCGTTCGTTTCGACTGAAGCTTTCTTT. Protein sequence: CASSFVSTEAFF.

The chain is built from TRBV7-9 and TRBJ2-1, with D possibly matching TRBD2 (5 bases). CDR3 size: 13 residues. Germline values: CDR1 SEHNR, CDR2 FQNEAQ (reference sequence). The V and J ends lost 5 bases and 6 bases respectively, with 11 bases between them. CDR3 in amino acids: CASSPDYRNEQFF. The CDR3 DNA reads TGTGCCAGCAGCCCAGACTATCGCAATGAGCAGTTCTTC. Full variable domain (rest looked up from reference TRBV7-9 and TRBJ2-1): DTGVSQNPRHKITKRGQNVTFRCDPISEHNRLYWYRQTLGQGPEFLTYFQNEAQLEKSRLLSDRFSAERPKGSFSTLEIQRTEQGDSAMYLCASSPDYRNEQFFGPGTRLTVL.

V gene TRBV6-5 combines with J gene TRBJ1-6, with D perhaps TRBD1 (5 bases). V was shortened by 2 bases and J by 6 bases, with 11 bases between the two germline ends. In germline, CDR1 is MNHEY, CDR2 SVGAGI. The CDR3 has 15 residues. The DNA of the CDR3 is TGTGCCAGCAGTTACGGGGCAGCGCCTAATTCACCCCTCCACTTT. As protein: CASSYGAAPNSPLHF.

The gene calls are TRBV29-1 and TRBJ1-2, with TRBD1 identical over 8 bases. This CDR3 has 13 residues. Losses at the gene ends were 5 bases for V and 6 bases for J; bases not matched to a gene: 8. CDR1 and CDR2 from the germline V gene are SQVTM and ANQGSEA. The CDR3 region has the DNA TGCAGCGTTAAGCCAACAGGGGGGGATGGCTACACCTTC. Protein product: CSVKPTGGDGYTF.

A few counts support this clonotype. CDR3 in DNA: TGTGCCAGCAGCGACGGGGTTTGGGGGGGCCGGTACGAGCAGTACTTC. Its protein product is CASSDGVWGGRYEQYF. This chain links TRBV12-3 or TRBV12-4 with TRBJ2-7; D is possibly TRBD2 (7 bases). V lost 6 bases and J lost 4, with 22 bases in between. The CDR3 is 16 amino acids.

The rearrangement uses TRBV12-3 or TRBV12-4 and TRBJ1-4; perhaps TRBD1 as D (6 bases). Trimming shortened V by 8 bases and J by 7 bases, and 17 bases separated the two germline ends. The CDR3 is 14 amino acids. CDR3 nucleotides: TGTGCCAGCTCCACGGTCGGGGGCGTTGAAAAACTGTTTTTT. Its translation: CASSTVGGVEKLFF.

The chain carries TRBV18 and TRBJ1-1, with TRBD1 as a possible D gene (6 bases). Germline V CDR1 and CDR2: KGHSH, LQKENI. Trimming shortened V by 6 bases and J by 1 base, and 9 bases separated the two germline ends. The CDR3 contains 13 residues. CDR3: CASSAGQNTEAFF. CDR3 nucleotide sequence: TGTGCCAGCTCCGCGGGACAGAACACTGAAGCTTTCTTT.

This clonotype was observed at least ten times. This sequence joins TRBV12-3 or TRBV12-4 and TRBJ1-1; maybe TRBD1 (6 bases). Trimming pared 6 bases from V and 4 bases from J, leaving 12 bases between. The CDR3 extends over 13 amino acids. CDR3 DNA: TGTGCCAGCAGCCTCACAGGGTCCACTGAAGCTTTCTTT. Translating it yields CASSLTGSTEAFF.

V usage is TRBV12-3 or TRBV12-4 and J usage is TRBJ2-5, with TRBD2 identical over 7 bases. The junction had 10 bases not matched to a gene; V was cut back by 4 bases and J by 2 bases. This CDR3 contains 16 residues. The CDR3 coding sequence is TGTGCCAGCAGTTCACTAGCGAGTTGGAGTCAAGAGACCCAGTACTTC. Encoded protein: CASSSLASWSQETQYF.

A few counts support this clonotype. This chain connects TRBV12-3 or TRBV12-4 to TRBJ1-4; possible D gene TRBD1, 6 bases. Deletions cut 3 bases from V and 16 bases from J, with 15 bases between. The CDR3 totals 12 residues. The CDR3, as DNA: TGTGCCAGCAGTTTCCCGGGGGCCCCCCAGTTTTTT. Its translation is CASSFPGAPQFF.

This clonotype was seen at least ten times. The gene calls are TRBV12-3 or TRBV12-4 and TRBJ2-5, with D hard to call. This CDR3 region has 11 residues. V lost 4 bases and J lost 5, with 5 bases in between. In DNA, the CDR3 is TGTGCCAGCAGTTATATGGAGACCCAGTACTTC. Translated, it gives CASSYMETQYF.

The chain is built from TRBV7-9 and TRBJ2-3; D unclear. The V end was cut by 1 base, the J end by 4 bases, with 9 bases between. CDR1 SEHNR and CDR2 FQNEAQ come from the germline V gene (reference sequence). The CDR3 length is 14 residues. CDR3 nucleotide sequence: TGTGCCAGCAGCTTAGGTACCGCGGCAGATACGCAGTATTTT. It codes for CASSLGTAADTQYF.

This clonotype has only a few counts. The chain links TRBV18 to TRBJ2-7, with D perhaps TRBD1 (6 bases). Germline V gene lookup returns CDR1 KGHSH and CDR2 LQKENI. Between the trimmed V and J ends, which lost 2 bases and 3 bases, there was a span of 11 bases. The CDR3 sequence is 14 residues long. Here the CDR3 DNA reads TGTGCCAGCTCACCAATCGGACAGAACTACGAGCAGTACTTC. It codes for CASSPIGQNYEQYF.

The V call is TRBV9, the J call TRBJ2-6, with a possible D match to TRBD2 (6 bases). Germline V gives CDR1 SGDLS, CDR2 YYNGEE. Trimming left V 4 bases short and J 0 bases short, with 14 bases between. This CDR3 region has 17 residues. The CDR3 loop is CASSLLAGFSGANVLTF. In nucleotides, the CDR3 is TGTGCCAGCAGCCTCTTGGCGGGGTTCTCTGGGGCCAACGTCCTGACTTTC.

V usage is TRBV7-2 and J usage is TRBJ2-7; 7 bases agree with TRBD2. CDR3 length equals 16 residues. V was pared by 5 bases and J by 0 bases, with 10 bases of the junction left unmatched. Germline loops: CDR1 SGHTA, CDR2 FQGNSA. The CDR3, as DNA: TGTGCCAGCAGCCTATCTAGCGGCCCTAGCTCCTACGAGCAGTACTTC. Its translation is CASSLSSGPSSYEQYF.

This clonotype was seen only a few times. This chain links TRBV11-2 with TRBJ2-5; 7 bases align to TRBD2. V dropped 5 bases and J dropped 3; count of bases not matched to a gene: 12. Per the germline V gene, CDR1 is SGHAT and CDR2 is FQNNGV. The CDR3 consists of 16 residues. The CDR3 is CASSRALAGVEETQYF. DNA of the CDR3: TGTGCCAGCAGCCGAGCATTAGCGGGTGTGGAAGAGACCCAGTACTTC. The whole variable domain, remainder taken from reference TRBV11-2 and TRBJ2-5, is EAGVAQSPRYKIIEKRQSVAFWCNPISGHATLYWYQQILGQGPKLLIQFQNNGVVDDSQLPKDRFSAERLKGVDSTLKIQPAKLEDSAVYLCASSRALAGVEETQYFGPGTRLLVL.

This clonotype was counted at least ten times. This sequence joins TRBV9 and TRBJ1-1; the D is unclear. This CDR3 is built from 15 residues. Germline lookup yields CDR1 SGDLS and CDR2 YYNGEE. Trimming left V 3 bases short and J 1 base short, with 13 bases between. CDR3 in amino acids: CASSALQRANTEAFF. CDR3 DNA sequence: TGTGCCAGCAGCGCCCTTCAAAGGGCGAACACTGAAGCTTTCTTT.

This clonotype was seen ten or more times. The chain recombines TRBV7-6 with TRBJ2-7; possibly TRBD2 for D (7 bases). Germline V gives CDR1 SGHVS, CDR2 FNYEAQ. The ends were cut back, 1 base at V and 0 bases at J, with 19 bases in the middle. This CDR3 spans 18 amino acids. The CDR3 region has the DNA TGTGCCAGCAGCTTAGACTTCGGGGGGCCCTTTAGCTCCTACGAGCAGTACTTC. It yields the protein CASSLDFGGPFSSYEQYF. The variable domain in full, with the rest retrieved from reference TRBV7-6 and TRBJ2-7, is GAGVSQSPRYKVTKRGQDVALRCDPISGHVSLYWYRQALGQGPEFLTYFNYEAQQDKSGLPNDRFSAERPEGSISTLTIQRTEQRDSAMYRCASSLDFGGPFSSYEQYFGPGTRLTVT.

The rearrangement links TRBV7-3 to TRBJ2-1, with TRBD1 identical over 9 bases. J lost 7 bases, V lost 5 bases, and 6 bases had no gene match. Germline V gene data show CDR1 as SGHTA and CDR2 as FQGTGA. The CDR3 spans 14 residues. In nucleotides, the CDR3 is TGTGCCAGCAGCGAACCGGGACAGGGTAATGAGCAGTTCTTC. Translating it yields CASSEPGQGNEQFF.

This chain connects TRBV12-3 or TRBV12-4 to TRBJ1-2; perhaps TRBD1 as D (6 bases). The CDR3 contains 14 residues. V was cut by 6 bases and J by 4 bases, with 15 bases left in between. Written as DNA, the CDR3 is TGTGCCAGCAGCCCGGGGGGGCCATCCTATGGCTACACCTTC. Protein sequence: CASSPGGPSYGYTF.

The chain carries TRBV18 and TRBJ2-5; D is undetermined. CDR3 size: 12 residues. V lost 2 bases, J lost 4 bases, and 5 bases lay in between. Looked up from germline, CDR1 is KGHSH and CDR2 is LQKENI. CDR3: CASSPGIETQYF. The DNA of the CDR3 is TGTGCCAGCTCACCAGGGATAGAGACCCAGTACTTC.

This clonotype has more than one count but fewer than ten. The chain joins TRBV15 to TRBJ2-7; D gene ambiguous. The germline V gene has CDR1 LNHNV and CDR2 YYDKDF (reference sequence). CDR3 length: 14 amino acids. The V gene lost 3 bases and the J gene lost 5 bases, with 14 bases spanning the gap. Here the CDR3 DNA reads TGTGCCACCAGCAGCTCCTTAGGAATTGACGAGCAGTACTTC. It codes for CATSSSLGIDEQYF.

As DNA, the CDR3 is TGCAGTGCTCCAGACCGGGAACAGGGGTCCTACGAGCAGTACTTC. Translated: CSAPDREQGSYEQYF. This sequence joins TRBV20-1 and TRBJ2-7; TRBD1 agrees at 7 bases. Germline-derived CDR1 and CDR2 are DFQATT and SNEGSKA (reference sequence). The CDR3 covers 15 residues. Trimming at V came to 5 bases and at J to 1 base, leaving 11 bases not matched to a gene.